Listed below are T cell receptor beta chains from one sample, sequenced in a study of CD8 T cells in Susac syndrome. A single record per CDR3 protein comes from TCRdb applying MiXCR to the immunoSEQ multiplex PCR reads. This sample yields roughly 200,000 distinct CDR3 sequences, of which more than 85% are seen a single time; 0.082% belongs to the top ten. The material sequenced was CD4+ T cells from PBMCs. These receptors originate from a human donor with multiple sclerosis. Each CDR3 is given with its conserved first and last residue. Fields, in order: clone size, D gene, V gene, J gene, CDR3 protein, CDR3 DNA. D genes are given only for firm matches. Rows may omit the clone size; those that give it use once, few, many or a size class.

>once|-|TRBV30|TRBJ1-1
CACRGVKAFF
TGTGCCTGCCGGGGGGTTAAAGCTTTCTTT
>-|-|TRBV12-3/TRBV12-4|TRBJ1-2
CATAPGLANYGYTF
TGTGCCACCGCTCCGGGGTTAGCTAACTATGGCTACACCTTC
>-|-|TRBV20-1|TRBJ2-1
CSARAASSYNEQFF
TGCAGTGCTAGAGCAGCGAGCTCCTACAATGAGCAGTTCTTC
>-|-|TRBV20-1|TRBJ1-6
CSAPPPLGGSPLHF
TGCAGTGCCCCTCCTCCGTTAGGAGGCTCACCCCTCCACTTT
>-|-|TRBV5-6|TRBJ1-1
CASSGGGREAFF
TGTGCCAGCAGCGGTGGAGGTCGGGAAGCTTTCTTT
>-|TRBD2|TRBV18|TRBJ2-5
CASSRDDLAGAIQETQYF
TGTGCCAGCTCACGGGACGATCTAGCGGGGGCGATCCAAGAGACCCAGTACTTC
>-|-|TRBV30|TRBJ1-2
CALTHYGYTF
TGTGCCCTTACCCACTATGGCTACACCTTC
>-|-|TRBV20-1|TRBJ1-2
CSANRDGPYGYTF
TGCAGTGCCAATAGGGACGGACCCTATGGCTACACCTTC
>once|-|TRBV5-4|TRBJ2-3
CASSQHQGTDTQYF
TGTGCCAGCAGCCAGCACCAGGGCACAGATACGCAGTATTTT
>-|-|TRBV30|TRBJ1-6
CAWSGTANSPLHF
TGTGCCTGGAGTGGGACAGCCAATTCACCCCTCCACTTT
>-|-|TRBV20-1|TRBJ2-1
CSARGLHSYNEQFF
TGCAGTGCTAGAGGTCTTCACTCCTACAATGAGCAGTTCTTC
>-|-|TRBV9|TRBJ1-5
CASSVGVGGQPQHF
TGTGCCAGCAGCGTAGGCGTGGGCGGTCAGCCCCAGCATTTT
>-|-|TRBV12-3/TRBV12-4|TRBJ2-1
CASTNPAAEYNEQFF
TGTGCCAGCACCAATCCCGCCGCTGAATACAATGAGCAGTTCTTC
>-|-|TRBV19|TRBJ1-1
CASSISGLNTEAFF
TGTGCCAGTAGTATTTCAGGACTGAACACTGAAGCTTTCTTT
>-|TRBD1|TRBV5-1|TRBJ1-2
CASSFTGQGSYGYTF
TGCGCCAGCAGCTTTACCGGACAGGGCAGCTATGGCTACACCTTC
>-|-|TRBV3-1|TRBJ2-1
CASSQDGRGTNNEQFF
TGTGCCAGCAGCCAAGATGGGAGGGGGACGAACAATGAGCAGTTCTTC